This is a list of T cell receptor beta chains from one sample in a study of T cells of healthy individuals. TCRdb processed the 5' RACE reads anew with MiXCR; each CDR3 protein has one entry. Among around 100,000 distinct CDR3 sequences listed, around 17% were seen once. Receptors were obtained from a human donor in good health. Each CDR3 is given with its conserved first and last residue. The order of the fields is CDR3 protein, CDR3 DNA, D gene, clone size, J gene, V gene. D genes are given only for firm matches. A clone size is listed for some rows: how often the clone was seen (once, few, many), or a class if it is expanded.

cdr3_aa: CASSKRVYNSPLHF
cdr3_nt: TGTGCCAGCAGCAAGAGGGTCTATAATTCACCCCTCCACTTT
d_call: .
clone_size: few
j_call: TRBJ1-6
v_call: TRBV21-1

cdr3_aa: CASSQSTDNEQFF
cdr3_nt: TGTGCCAGCAGCCAATCGACGGACAATGAGCAGTTCTTC
d_call: .
clone_size: few
j_call: TRBJ2-1
v_call: TRBV11-1

cdr3_aa: CASRRSGANVLTF
cdr3_nt: TGTGCCAGCAGGCGCTCCGGGGCCAACGTCCTGACTTTC
d_call: .
clone_size: few
j_call: TRBJ2-6
v_call: TRBV28

cdr3_aa: CASSLSRGQGTSGRDNEQFF
cdr3_nt: TGTGCCAGCAGTTTATCGCGGGGACAAGGGACTAGCGGGAGGGACAATGAGCAGTTCTTC
d_call: TRBD2
clone_size: many
j_call: TRBJ2-1
v_call: TRBV27

cdr3_aa: CSVEGDSGYTF
cdr3_nt: TGCAGCGTTGAGGGAGATAGTGGCTACACCTTC
d_call: .
clone_size: many
j_call: TRBJ1-2
v_call: TRBV29-1

cdr3_aa: CASSPISRDQETQYF
cdr3_nt: TGTGCCAGCAGCCCGATCTCGAGAGACCAAGAGACCCAGTACTTC
d_call: .
clone_size: many
j_call: TRBJ2-5
v_call: TRBV27

cdr3_aa: CASSSAGTSGEGSQYF
cdr3_nt: TGTGCCAGCAGTTCCGCGGGGACTAGCGGGGAGGGGTCCCAGTACTTC
d_call: TRBD2
clone_size: .
j_call: TRBJ2-5
v_call: TRBV28

cdr3_aa: CASSLGRSIYEQYF
cdr3_nt: TGTGCCAGCAGTTTAGGCAGGTCGATATACGAGCAGTACTTC
d_call: .
clone_size: few
j_call: TRBJ2-7
v_call: TRBV27

cdr3_aa: CASSQEAAGGYNEQFF
cdr3_nt: TGTGCCAGCAGCCAAGAAGCAGCGGGGGGGTACAATGAGCAGTTCTTC
d_call: TRBD2
clone_size: few
j_call: TRBJ2-1
v_call: TRBV3-1

cdr3_aa: CASSPPQLGVEQFF
cdr3_nt: TGTGCCAGCAGTCCCCCCCAACTCGGGGTGGAGCAGTTCTTC
d_call: .
clone_size: few
j_call: TRBJ2-1
v_call: TRBV6-5

cdr3_aa: CASSSGQSNTGELFF
cdr3_nt: TGTGCCAGCTCGTCTGGACAGTCGAACACCGGGGAGCTGTTTTTT
d_call: .
clone_size: .
j_call: TRBJ2-2
v_call: TRBV18

cdr3_aa: CAISVLAGGANTGELFF
cdr3_nt: TGTGCCATCAGTGTTCTAGCGGGGGGAGCAAACACCGGGGAGCTGTTTTTT
d_call: TRBD2
clone_size: few
j_call: TRBJ2-2
v_call: TRBV10-3

cdr3_aa: CASSLRYGSTDTQYF
cdr3_nt: TGTGCCAGCAGCTTGCGCTACGGTAGCACAGATACGCAGTATTTT
d_call: .
clone_size: .
j_call: TRBJ2-3
v_call: TRBV5-4

cdr3_aa: CSASRGSQPQHF
cdr3_nt: TGCAGTGCTAGCAGGGGGTCTCAGCCCCAGCATTTT
d_call: TRBD1
clone_size: .
j_call: TRBJ1-5
v_call: TRBV20-1

cdr3_aa: CSARLAGGDTGELFF
cdr3_nt: TGCAGTGCTAGACTAGCGGGAGGCGACACCGGGGAGCTGTTTTTT
d_call: TRBD2
clone_size: .
j_call: TRBJ2-2
v_call: TRBV20-1

cdr3_aa: CASSSSPDLGDSYEQYF
cdr3_nt: TGTGCCAGCAGTTCTTCCCCAGATCTTGGTGACTCCTACGAGCAGTACTTC
d_call: .
clone_size: .
j_call: TRBJ2-7
v_call: TRBV27

cdr3_aa: CASSLTGTDNTGELFF
cdr3_nt: TGCGCCAGCAGCCTGACCGGGACCGATAACACCGGGGAGCTGTTTTTT
d_call: .
clone_size: .
j_call: TRBJ2-2
v_call: TRBV23-1

cdr3_aa: CASSLQGPEQYF
cdr3_nt: TGTGCCAGCAGCCTACAGGGACCGGAGCAGTACTTC
d_call: .
clone_size: many
j_call: TRBJ2-7
v_call: TRBV7-8

cdr3_aa: CASSLVPLVGAGYTF
cdr3_nt: TGTGCCAGTAGTTTGGTCCCCTTGGTTGGGGCTGGCTACACCTTC
d_call: .
clone_size: .
j_call: TRBJ1-2
v_call: TRBV19

cdr3_aa: CASSPRVDYGYTF
cdr3_nt: TGTGCCAGCAGCCCCCGGGTCGACTATGGCTACACCTTC
d_call: .
clone_size: .
j_call: TRBJ1-2
v_call: TRBV7-9

cdr3_aa: CASSPFGAYEQYF
cdr3_nt: TGTGCCAGCAGTCCCTTCGGGGCCTACGAGCAGTACTTC
d_call: .
clone_size: .
j_call: TRBJ2-7
v_call: TRBV28

cdr3_aa: CASSEGAPGQGASNTGELFF
cdr3_nt: TGTGCCAGCAGTGAAGGCGCCCCGGGACAGGGGGCTTCGAACACCGGGGAGCTGTTTTTT
d_call: TRBD1
clone_size: few
j_call: TRBJ2-2
v_call: TRBV28

cdr3_aa: CASRRGTVSSPLHF
cdr3_nt: TGTGCCAGCAGACGCGGGACTGTCTCTTCACCCCTCCACTTT
d_call: .
clone_size: .
j_call: TRBJ1-6
v_call: TRBV7-1

cdr3_aa: CAISAGTGTSGANVLTF
cdr3_nt: TGTGCCATCAGCGCCGGGACAGGGACGTCTGGGGCCAACGTCCTGACTTTC
d_call: TRBD1
clone_size: many
j_call: TRBJ2-6
v_call: TRBV10-3

cdr3_aa: CASSSAMNTEAFF
cdr3_nt: TGTGCCAGCAGTTCAGCGATGAACACTGAAGCTTTCTTT
d_call: .
clone_size: few
j_call: TRBJ1-1
v_call: TRBV6-1

cdr3_aa: CASSVDRGGYGYTF
cdr3_nt: TGTGCCAGCAGTGTGGACAGGGGAGGTTATGGCTACACCTTC
d_call: TRBD1
clone_size: many
j_call: TRBJ1-2
v_call: TRBV6-1

cdr3_aa: CASSAGVVGQPQHF
cdr3_nt: TGTGCCAGCAGCGCAGGGGTTGTGGGTCAGCCCCAGCATTTT
d_call: .
clone_size: few
j_call: TRBJ1-5
v_call: TRBV9

cdr3_aa: CASLDRDSGANVLTF
cdr3_nt: TGTGCCAGCCTGGACAGAGACTCTGGGGCCAACGTCCTGACTTTC
d_call: .
clone_size: .
j_call: TRBJ2-6
v_call: TRBV7-9

cdr3_aa: CASSGQSYNSPLHF
cdr3_nt: TGTGCCAGCAGCGGACAGAGTTATAATTCACCCCTCCACTTT
d_call: .
clone_size: many
j_call: TRBJ1-6
v_call: TRBV7-2

cdr3_aa: CATYGWGKGTGELFF
cdr3_nt: TGTGCCACCTATGGATGGGGGAAAGGCACCGGGGAGCTGTTTTTT
d_call: .
clone_size: many
j_call: TRBJ2-2
v_call: TRBV6-1

cdr3_aa: CASSLPQSGAPYNEQFF
cdr3_nt: TGTGCCAGCAGTTTACCCCAAAGCGGGGCCCCCTACAATGAGCAGTTCTTC
d_call: TRBD2
clone_size: .
j_call: TRBJ2-1
v_call: TRBV27

cdr3_aa: CASSRRDLLTYEQYF
cdr3_nt: TGTGCCAGCTCCCGCCGGGATCTCTTAACCTACGAGCAGTACTTC
d_call: .
clone_size: many
j_call: TRBJ2-7
v_call: TRBV5-5

cdr3_aa: CASSFQGTTGELFF
cdr3_nt: TGTGCCAGCAGCTTCCAGGGTACCACCGGGGAGCTGTTTTTT
d_call: .
clone_size: .
j_call: TRBJ2-2
v_call: TRBV7-3

cdr3_aa: CASSQVETGSGYTF
cdr3_nt: TGTGCCAGCAGCCAAGTTGAGACAGGGAGTGGCTACACCTTC
d_call: TRBD1
clone_size: many
j_call: TRBJ1-2
v_call: TRBV3-1

cdr3_aa: CASSRTPPGNEQFF
cdr3_nt: TGTGCCAGCAGTCGGACCCCCCCGGGCAATGAGCAGTTCTTC
d_call: .
clone_size: .
j_call: TRBJ2-1
v_call: TRBV28

cdr3_aa: CVTSSNLGHETQYF
cdr3_nt: TGTGTCACCAGCAGCAACCTAGGACACGAGACCCAGTACTTC
d_call: .
clone_size: .
j_call: TRBJ2-5
v_call: TRBV15

cdr3_aa: CASSPDGGNQPQHF
cdr3_nt: TGTGCCAGCAGCCCAGACGGGGGGAATCAGCCCCAGCATTTT
d_call: .
clone_size: many
j_call: TRBJ1-5
v_call: TRBV7-2

cdr3_aa: CASSISTRMGTQYF
cdr3_nt: TGTGCCAGTAGTATTTCGACCCGAATGGGTACGCAGTATTTT
d_call: .
clone_size: .
j_call: TRBJ2-3
v_call: TRBV19

cdr3_aa: CASSHKPIWGGTEAFF
cdr3_nt: TGTGCCAGCAGTCACAAGCCCATTTGGGGAGGCACTGAAGCTTTCTTT
d_call: .
clone_size: .
j_call: TRBJ1-1
v_call: TRBV28

cdr3_aa: CASSRTTTGVTGAFF
cdr3_nt: TGTGCCAGCAGCCGCACGACGACAGGGGTAACGGGAGCTTTCTTT
d_call: TRBD1
clone_size: few
j_call: TRBJ1-1
v_call: TRBV6-2/TRBV6-3

cdr3_aa: CATSEPGQGYGYTF
cdr3_nt: TGTGCCACCAGTGAACCGGGACAGGGATATGGCTACACCTTC
d_call: TRBD1
clone_size: .
j_call: TRBJ1-2
v_call: TRBV24-1

cdr3_aa: CASSVARAGVAGELFF
cdr3_nt: TGTGCCAGCAGCGTAGCTCGGGCGGGGGTAGCCGGGGAGCTGTTTTTT
d_call: TRBD2
clone_size: few
j_call: TRBJ2-2
v_call: TRBV9

cdr3_aa: CASSRVRGQGVNEQFF
cdr3_nt: TGTGCCAGCAGCAGAGTACGGGGGCAAGGGGTCAATGAGCAGTTCTTC
d_call: .
clone_size: .
j_call: TRBJ2-1
v_call: TRBV27

cdr3_aa: CASSLGGADTQYF
cdr3_nt: TGTGCCAGCAGCTTAGGAGGGGCAGATACGCAGTATTTT
d_call: .
clone_size: few
j_call: TRBJ2-3
v_call: TRBV7-9

cdr3_aa: CSVDGGAGYTF
cdr3_nt: TGCAGCGTTGACGGTGGGGCTGGCTACACCTTC
d_call: .
clone_size: .
j_call: TRBJ1-2
v_call: TRBV29-1

cdr3_aa: CASSPGQGMGQPQHF
cdr3_nt: TGTGCCAGCAGCCCGGGACAGGGGATGGGCCAGCCCCAGCATTTT
d_call: TRBD1
clone_size: many
j_call: TRBJ1-5
v_call: TRBV7-6

cdr3_aa: CASSLAGPPNSPLHF
cdr3_nt: TGTGCCAGCAGCTTAGCCGGGCCCCCGAATTCACCCCTCCACTTT
d_call: .
clone_size: few
j_call: TRBJ1-6
v_call: TRBV7-2

cdr3_aa: CASSLSIRGGTSTDTQYF
cdr3_nt: TGTGCCAGCAGTTTATCGATAAGGGGCGGGACTAGCACAGATACGCAGTATTTT
d_call: .
clone_size: .
j_call: TRBJ2-3
v_call: TRBV27

cdr3_aa: CSASSQGANYYGYTF
cdr3_nt: TGCAGTGCTAGCAGTCAGGGGGCGAACTACTATGGCTACACCTTC
d_call: TRBD1
clone_size: many
j_call: TRBJ1-2
v_call: TRBV20-1

cdr3_aa: CASSLSGTTTDTQYF
cdr3_nt: TGTGCCAGCAGCTTAAGTGGGACCACCACAGATACGCAGTATTTT
d_call: .
clone_size: few
j_call: TRBJ2-3
v_call: TRBV7-3

cdr3_aa: CASTPGWDETDTQYF
cdr3_nt: TGTGCCAGCACCCCTGGGTGGGATGAGACAGATACGCAGTATTTT
d_call: .
clone_size: many
j_call: TRBJ2-3
v_call: TRBV7-8

cdr3_aa: CASSQGTGGEETQYF
cdr3_nt: TGTGCCAGCAGCCAAGGGACAGGGGGGGAAGAGACCCAGTACTTC
d_call: TRBD1
clone_size: few
j_call: TRBJ2-5
v_call: TRBV7-9